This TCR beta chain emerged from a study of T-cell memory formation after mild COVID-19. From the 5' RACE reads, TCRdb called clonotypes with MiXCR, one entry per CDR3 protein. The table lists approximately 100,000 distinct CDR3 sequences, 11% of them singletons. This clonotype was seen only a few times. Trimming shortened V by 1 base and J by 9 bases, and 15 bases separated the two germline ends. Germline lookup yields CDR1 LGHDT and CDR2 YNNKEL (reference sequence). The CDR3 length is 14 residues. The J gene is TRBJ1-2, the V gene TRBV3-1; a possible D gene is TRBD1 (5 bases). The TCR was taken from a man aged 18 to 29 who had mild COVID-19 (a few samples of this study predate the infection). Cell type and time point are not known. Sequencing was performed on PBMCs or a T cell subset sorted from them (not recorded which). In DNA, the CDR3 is TGTGCCAGCAGCCAAGCGTCAGGGCTAAGAAGCTACACCTTC. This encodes CASSQASGLRSYTF.